The 17 T cell receptor beta chains listed next were all sequenced from one sample in a study of blood T cell repertoires in COVID-19. Clones were sequenced by immunoSEQ multiplex PCR, and TCRdb holds only the in-frame ones, with some missing. This repertoire shows 330,000 or so clones, 87% found once; its top ten account for roughly a tenth. The material sequenced was peripheral blood. These receptors were obtained from a man aged 25-40 years with COVID-19, enrolled during active disease.

The V gene is TRBV6-4, the J gene TRBJ2-5, with a tentative D call TRBD1 (6 bases). The V and J ends lost 9 bases and 5 bases respectively, with 16 bases between them. CDR1 is MRHNA, CDR2 SNTAGT, per germline. The CDR3 spans 13 residues. The CDR3 protein is CARTTGRRETQYF. The CDR3 DNA is TGTGCCAGAACCACAGGGCGACGGGAGACCCAGTACTTC.

The chain combines TRBV7-3 with TRBJ2-1; TRBD1 matches at 7 bases. Unmatched junction bases numbered 3, after V lost 0 bases and J lost 4 bases. Looked up from germline, CDR1 is SGHTA and CDR2 is FQGTGA. The CDR3 has 15 amino acids. The CDR3 sequence is CASSLTAQGYNEQFF. As DNA, the CDR3 is TGTGCCAGCAGCTTAACCGCACAGGGGTACAATGAGCAGTTCTTC.

The V call is TRBV7-9, the J call TRBJ1-2, with TRBD1 matching 8 bases. This CDR3 has 15 amino acids. Germline V gives CDR1 SEHNR, CDR2 FQNEAQ (reference sequence). Trimming removed 1 base from V and 4 bases from J; junction bases left unmatched: 5. CDR3 sequence reads: CASSLGPGGVYGYTF. In DNA form, the CDR3 reads TGTGCCAGCAGCTTAGGTCCAGGGGGCGTCTATGGCTACACCTTC.

This clone occurred a few times. The V gene is TRBV7-9, the J gene TRBJ1-1; possible D gene TRBD1, 6 bases. Trimming took off 5 bases at V and 7 bases at J, with 11 bases between the two ends. The CDR3 is made up of 12 amino acids. Germline lookup yields CDR1 SEHNR and CDR2 FQNEAQ (reference sequence). CDR3: CASSPQGNEAFF. CDR3 nucleotides: TGTGCCAGCAGCCCTCAGGGGAATGAAGCTTTCTTT.

The chain is built from TRBV4-1 and TRBJ2-4; possible D gene TRBD1, 5 bases. Trimming cost V 0 bases and J 5 bases, with 14 bases left between them. The CDR3 covers 16 residues. Germline CDR1 reads MGHRA; CDR2 reads YSYEKL. The CDR3 coding sequence is TGCGCCAGCAGCCAAGATCGCGGCAGGGATCAAAACATTCAGTACTTC. It codes for CASSQDRGRDQNIQYF.

The J gene is TRBJ1-4, the V gene TRBV4-1; D possibly corresponds to TRBD1 (5 bases). The V end was cut by 4 bases, the J end by 2 bases, with 14 bases between. Germline V gene data show CDR1 as MGHRA and CDR2 as YSYEKL. This CDR3 has 16 residues. The CDR3 bases are TGCGCCAGCAGCCCTCGAGAGAAGGGGACTAATGAAAAACTGTTTTTT. This codes for CASSPREKGTNEKLFF.

The V gene is TRBV11-1, the J gene TRBJ1-1, with TRBD1 matching over 8 bases. Germline V gene lookup returns CDR1 SGHAT and CDR2 FQDESV (reference sequence). This CDR3 contains 16 residues. Unmatched junction bases numbered 10, after V lost 3 bases and J lost 4 bases. In nucleotides, the CDR3 is TGTGCCAGCAGCTTCCCTTACAGGGGGTCCCGCACTGAAGCTTTCTTT. It translates to CASSFPYRGSRTEAFF.

This chain uses TRBV7-6 with TRBJ2-3; 15 bases match TRBD2. The CDR3 runs 16 residues. Germline-derived CDR1 and CDR2 are SGHVS and FNYEAQ. The trim removed 4 bases at V and 6 bases at J, leaving 5 bases unmatched. The CDR3 region is CASSWTSGGAADTQYF. The CDR3 coding sequence is TGTGCCAGCAGCTGGACTAGCGGGGGGGCGGCGGATACGCAGTATTTT.

J is TRBJ1-3 and V is TRBV3-1 (or the pseudogene TRBV3-2); no reliable D call. Germline CDR1 is LGHDT and CDR2 is YNNKEL (reference sequence). This CDR3 is 18 amino acids long. V gave up 3 bases and J gave up 0 bases, with 18 bases separating them. The CDR3 is CASSQGMIGFYSGNTIYF. For the CDR3, the DNA is TGTGCCAGCAGCCAGGGCATGATTGGGTTCTACTCTGGAAACACCATATATTTT.

The chain recombines TRBV10-3 with TRBJ1-4, with 12 bases aligning to TRBD1. This CDR3 contains 13 residues. V shed 10 bases, J shed 10 bases, and the junction held 7 bases outside the gene matches. The germline V gene encodes CDR1 ENHRY and CDR2 SYGVKD. The CDR3 loop reads CATSGTGGGKLFF. In DNA, the CDR3 is TGTGCCACGTCCGGGACAGGGGGCGGAAAACTGTTTTTT.

The V and J genes are TRBV6-6 and TRBJ1-1; D is unclear. Germline assignment: CDR1 MNHNY and CDR2 SVGAGI (reference sequence). Trimming removed 0 bases from V and 5 bases from J, with 16 bases in between. The CDR3 contains 16 residues. In nucleotides, the CDR3 is TGTGCCAGCAGTTACTCAGCGGGGAATTCGAGAACTGAAGCTTTCTTT. Its protein product is CASSYSAGNSRTEAFF.

This chain joins TRBV7-2 and TRBJ2-2; 10 bases agree with TRBD2. CDR3 size: 17 residues. CDR1 and CDR2 (germline): SGHTA, FQGNSA. The V and J ends lost 4 bases and 7 bases, in that order; junction bases with no gene match: 12. The CDR3, as DNA: TGTGCCAGCAGCTCCGATTCTAGCGGGAGTTTAATCGGGGAGCTGTTTTTT. As protein: CASSSDSSGSLIGELFF.

This rearrangement joins TRBV28 to TRBJ2-1, with D maybe TRBD2 (6 bases). V was clipped by 4 bases and J by 3 bases, with 19 bases between them. CDR3 size: 17 residues. Germline V gives CDR1 MDHEN, CDR2 SYDVKM. CDR3 amino acids: CASSSRAAGSIYNEQFF. CDR3 nucleotides: TGTGCCAGCAGTTCCCGGGCGGCGGGGTCCATCTACAATGAGCAGTTCTTC.

CDR3 nucleotide sequence: TGTGCCAGCAGTGAAGGACAGGGACACTACGAGCAGTACTTC. Residues: CASSEGQGHYEQYF. The rearrangement uses TRBV6-1 and TRBJ2-7, with 7 bases lining up with TRBD1. In germline, CDR1 is MNHNS, CDR2 SASEGT. This CDR3 comprises 14 residues. The J segment lost 3 bases and the V segment lost 1 base, leaving 3 bases of the junction unmatched.

The chain is built from TRBV7-3 and TRBJ2-3, with 12 bases that match TRBD2. V dropped 5 bases and J dropped 6; count of bases not matched to a gene: 9. Germline CDR1 and CDR2: SGHTA and FQGTGA. The CDR3 totals 16 residues. As DNA, the CDR3 is TGTGCCAGCAGCCCCCGACTAGCGGGAGTCGGGGATACGCAGTATTTT. Encoded protein: CASSPRLAGVGDTQYF.

CDR3 in DNA: TGTGCCAGCAGCTCCTTCCGGGACAGCTCCTACGAGCAGTACTTC. The encoded protein is CASSSFRDSSYEQYF. The chain couples TRBV7-9 to TRBJ2-7, with 7 bases that match TRBD1. The germline V gene encodes CDR1 SEHNR and CDR2 FQNEAQ (reference sequence). The CDR3 is made up of 15 amino acids. J gave up 0 bases and V 4 bases, and 6 bases lay outside the gene matches.

The rearrangement links TRBV28 to TRBJ1-1; D gene ambiguous. This CDR3 is built from 14 residues. Germline V gene sequence: CDR1 MDHEN, CDR2 SYDVKM. V shed 5 bases and J shed 0 bases, with 10 bases lying between them. The CDR3 DNA reads as TGTGCCAGCAGTCCCGCTTCGGTGAACACTGAAGCTTTCTTT. It codes for CASSPASVNTEAFF.